What follows are 16 T cell receptor beta chains derived from one specimen sequenced in a study of blood T cells in healthy people across ages. Through a sample-barcoded 5' primer and a J-beta primer mix, a second PCR was run for roughly 6 to 12 cycles. TCRdb analysed the 5' RACE reads with MiXCR anew, one entry per CDR3 protein. The profile covers some 1,500,000 distinct CDR3 sequences, with 35% to 45% appearing a single time and over 3.5% taken by the ten largest. The sequencing input was blood. The source is a woman younger than 35 in good health.

The rearrangement uses TRBV9 and TRBJ2-1; no reliable D call. This CDR3 has 14 residues. Germline V gene sequence: CDR1 SGDLS, CDR2 YYNGEE. Trimming removed 1 base at V and 4 bases at J, with 9 bases between. The CDR3 DNA reads as TGTGCCAGCAGCGTATCCACGAGATACAATGAGCAGTTCTTC. Its translation: CASSVSTRYNEQFF.

J is TRBJ1-5 and V is TRBV3-1, with D possibly being TRBD1 (6 bases). V dropped 1 base and J dropped 5 bases, with 12 bases sitting between them. The CDR3 loop spans 15 amino acids. Looked up from germline, CDR1 is LGHDT and CDR2 is YNNKEL (reference sequence). CDR3: CASSQGLDSYQPQHF. CDR3 sequence (DNA): TGTGCCAGCAGCCAAGGCCTGGACAGCTATCAGCCCCAGCATTTT.

The CDR3 region has the DNA TGTGCCAGCAGTTTGACAGGGGGCTCCTACAATGAGCAGTACTTC. This encodes CASSLTGGSYNEQYF. This chain joins TRBV27 and TRBJ2-1, with 10 bases matching TRBD1. The J call may be wrong; the DNA end is better matched by TRBJ2-7. Germline-derived CDR1 and CDR2 are MNHEY and SMNVEV (reference sequence). CDR3 size: 15 residues.

This clonotype came up many times. This chain connects TRBV6-1 to TRBJ2-1; 11 positions match TRBD2. J lost 3 bases, V lost 2 bases, and 0 bases had no gene match. The CDR3 sequence is 15 residues long. Germline V gives CDR1 MNHNS, CDR2 SASEGT. This chain's CDR3 is CASSELAGGYNEQFF. CDR3 bases: TGTGCCAGCAGTGAACTAGCGGGGGGCTACAATGAGCAGTTCTTC.

This chain links TRBV27 with TRBJ2-6; the D is unclear. The V gene lost 2 bases and the J gene lost 1 base, with 12 bases spanning the gap. The CDR3 contains 17 residues. Germline CDR1 reads MNHEY; CDR2 reads SMNVEV (reference sequence). CDR3 nucleotides: TGTGCCAGCAGTTTACTGCTCGATGCGTCTGGGGCCAACGTCCTGACTTTC. This encodes CASSLLLDASGANVLTF.

This clonotype was recorded only once. The chain links TRBV20-1 to TRBJ2-1, with TRBD2 matching over 8 bases. The junction had 12 bases not matched to a gene; V was cut back by 7 bases and J by 7 bases. This CDR3 region has 14 residues. CDR1 and CDR2 (germline): DFQATT, SNEGSKA (reference sequence). CDR3 loop: CSVFQRLAKNEQFF. The CDR3 region has the DNA TGCAGTGTTTTTCAGAGACTAGCGAAAAATGAGCAGTTCTTC.

This clonotype was observed a few times. The CDR3 DNA reads TGCAGTGCTAGAGAGGGCGGGAGAGGGAATGAGCAGTTCTTC. As protein: CSAREGGRGNEQFF. This chain joins TRBV20-1 and TRBJ2-1; 7 bases map to TRBD2. V lost 0 bases, J lost 7 bases, and 6 bases stayed unmatched. Germline V CDR1 and CDR2: DFQATT, SNEGSKA (reference sequence). The CDR3 length is 14 residues.

This clonotype came up a few times. The rearrangement links TRBV13 to TRBJ2-7; a weak D match, TRBD2 (5 bases). CDR3 length: 14 amino acids. Germline CDR1 is PRHDT and CDR2 is FYEKMQ (reference sequence). Between the trimmed V and J ends, which lost 5 bases and 5 bases, there was a span of 16 bases. CDR3 in amino acids: CASSGVLVGDEQYF. The CDR3 bases are TGTGCCAGCAGCGGCGTACTAGTAGGAGACGAGCAGTACTTC.

The V call is TRBV6-2 or TRBV6-3, the J call TRBJ2-1; 8 bases agree with TRBD2. CDR1 MNHEY and CDR2 SVGEGT come from the germline V gene. The CDR3 runs 19 residues. V dropped 4 bases and J dropped 0; count of bases not matched to a gene: 14. CDR3 DNA: TGTGCCAGCAGTTCGGACAGCCGGGGGGGATATAGCTCCTACAATGAGCAGTTCTTC. Protein: CASSSDSRGGYSSYNEQFF.

This chain joins TRBV7-2 and TRBJ2-3; D gene uncertain. CDR1 is SGHTA, CDR2 FQGNSA, per germline. The CDR3 sequence is 14 residues long. V shed 5 bases and J shed 4 bases, with 13 bases lying between them. This CDR3 reads CASSLMTAADTQYF. The CDR3 DNA reads TGTGCCAGCAGCCTGATGACCGCCGCAGATACGCAGTATTTT.

This clonotype came up a few times. V gene TRBV7-2 combines with J gene TRBJ2-5; a weak D match, TRBD1 (6 bases). The J call may be wrong; the DNA end is better matched by TRBJ2-7. This CDR3 contains 13 residues. CDR1 and CDR2 (germline): SGHTA, FQGNSA. CDR3 region: CASSLDARGEQYF. CDR3 nucleotide sequence: TGTGCCAGCAGCTTAGATGCCAGGGGCGAGCAGTACTTC.

The V and J genes are TRBV6-2 or TRBV6-3 and TRBJ2-7, with D unclear. V shed 5 bases and J shed 7 bases, with 12 bases lying between them. The CDR3 consists of 12 residues. Germline loops: CDR1 MNHEY, CDR2 SVGEGT. The CDR3 reads CASSHRLGEQYF. The DNA of the CDR3 is TGTGCCAGCAGTCACAGACTGGGGGAGCAGTACTTC.

This rearrangement joins TRBV6-2 or TRBV6-3 to TRBJ2-1; weak D call: TRBD1 (6 bases). Deletions cut 4 bases from V and 9 bases from J, with 16 bases between. This CDR3 region has 14 residues. Germline CDR1 and CDR2: MNHEY and SVGEGT. The CDR3 coding sequence is TGTGCCAGCAGTTCGAGACAGGAAGAAAGTGAGCAGTTCTTC. Translation: CASSSRQEESEQFF.

The chain combines TRBV6-6 with TRBJ2-3, with 8 bases lining up with TRBD1. J gave up 4 bases and V 2 bases, and 8 bases lay outside the gene matches. Germline values: CDR1 MNHNY, CDR2 SVGAGI (reference sequence). The CDR3 extends over 16 amino acids. Written as DNA, the CDR3 is TGTGCCAGCAGTTACGGTCAGGGGGCGGTTGCAGATACGCAGTATTTT. It specifies CASSYGQGAVADTQYF.

The J gene is TRBJ2-1, the V gene TRBV12-3 or TRBV12-4, with 14 bases that match TRBD2. With V trimmed by 5 bases and J by 5 bases, 8 bases remained unmatched. CDR3 length: 17 amino acids. CDR3 loop: CASSPGTSGSPHNEQFF. Written as DNA, the CDR3 is TGTGCCAGCAGTCCCGGGACTAGCGGGAGCCCTCACAATGAGCAGTTCTTC.

This clonotype was counted only a few times. The chain joins TRBV7-2 to TRBJ2-4; TRBD1 matches 8 bases. Germline loops: CDR1 SGHTA, CDR2 FQGNSA. After removal of 5 bases from V and 0 bases from J, the junction contained 6 bases not matched to a gene. The CDR3 length is 16 residues. The CDR3 nucleotides read TGTGCCAGCAGCCCTGACAGGGGTAAAGCCAAAAACATTCAGTACTTC. Protein product: CASSPDRGKAKNIQYF. Complete variable domain (other parts from reference TRBV7-2 and TRBJ2-4): GAGVSQSPSNKVTEKGKDVELRCDPISGHTALYWYRQSLGQGLEFLIYFQGNSAPDKSGLPSDRFSAERTGGSVSTLTIQRTQQEDSAVYLCASSPDRGKAKNIQYFGAGTRLSVL.